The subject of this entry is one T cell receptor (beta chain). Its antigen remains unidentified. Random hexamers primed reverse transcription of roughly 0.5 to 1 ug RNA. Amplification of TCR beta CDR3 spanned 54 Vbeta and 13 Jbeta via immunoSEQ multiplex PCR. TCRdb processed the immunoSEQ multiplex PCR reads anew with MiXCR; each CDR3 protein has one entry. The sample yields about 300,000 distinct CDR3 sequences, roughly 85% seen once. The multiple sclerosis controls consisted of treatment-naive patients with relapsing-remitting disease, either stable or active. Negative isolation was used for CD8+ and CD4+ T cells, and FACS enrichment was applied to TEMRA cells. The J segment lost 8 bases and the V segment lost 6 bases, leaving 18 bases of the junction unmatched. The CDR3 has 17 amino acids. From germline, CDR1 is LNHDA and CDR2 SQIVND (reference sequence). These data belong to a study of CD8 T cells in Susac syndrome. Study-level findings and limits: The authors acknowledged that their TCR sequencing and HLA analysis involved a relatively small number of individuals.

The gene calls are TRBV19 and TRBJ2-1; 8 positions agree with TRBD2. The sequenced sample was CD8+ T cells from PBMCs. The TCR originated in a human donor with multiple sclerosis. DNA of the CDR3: TGTGCCAGTAGGAAACTCACGGGGGGGATTTCCCTCGATGAGCAGTTCTTC. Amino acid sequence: CASRKLTGGISLDEQFF.